This T cell receptor beta chain was found in a study of T cell repertoires in cytomegalovirus infection (dated by TCRdb to between 2017 and 2020). In terms of the full investigation: Recently identified HLA-C-restricted CMV epitopes, whose presentation resists viral immunomodulation, were targeted by peptide stimulations together with well-studied HLA-B-restricted epitopes. Because public TCR beta signatures pointed to carriage of CMV infection together with the matching HLA type, the HLA type of each donor mattered for the analysis. Here is what the overall study found, with its caveats: The ex vivo response was dominated by HLA-C-restricted CMV-specific TCR beta clonotypes, which also provided the single most frequent clonotype in two of eight donors. Carriers of CMV infection plus the relevant HLA type were discriminated by the cumulative frequency of public TCR beta family members in the study cohort and in an independent roughly 370-donor cohort.

The data were produced on an Illumina HiSeq 1500. In-frame beta chains were kept once TCRdb had trimmed the public reads at Q25 with fastp and called clones with MiXCR. A single entry per CDR3 protein holds the most common genes and DNA from its merged rows. For this sample there are some 920,000 distinct CDR3 sequences; around 32% appear just once. In total, the top ten clones hold 13% of the sample. The sample's treatment or condition label, decoded: in vitro stimulation with specific CMV peptide epitopes to enrich CMV-specific T cells. Trimming costs V 2 bases and J 4 bases, and their ends lie 11 bases apart. Its CDR3 holds 15 amino acids, cysteine through phenylalanine. Of all the DNA, just the CDR3 is kept, 45 bases in frame from base 1. From the germline V gene, CDR1 is SGHVS and CDR2 is FNYEAQ. The sample holds a few counts of this clonotype. What this receptor recognizes is not known. Per-base qualities were not stored, and no clone one base away is much larger.

The sequence was collected from a human donor in good health (CMV status not recorded). Some clones in this sample may be carry-over from other donors' samples. Rearrangement joined TRBV7-6 to TRBJ1-4, with the D gene uncertain. This specimen consisted of cultured CD8+ T cells from PBMCs, obtained from culture after CMV antigen stimulation. The DNA reads as follows: TGTGCCAGCAGCTTATCCCCGCAGCTTAATGAAAAACTGTTTTTT. Translation gives CASSLSPQLNEKLFF.